A selection of T cell receptor beta chains follows, all from one sample in a study of T cell responses to AZD1222 COVID-19 vaccine. The method was immunoSEQ multiplex PCR; TCRdb's version includes in-frame clones alone and lacks a portion of them. The sample holds 70,000 to 95,000 clones, roughly 90% seen once. The input for sequencing was peripheral blood, taken on day 0 of MenACWY control vaccination. The source of these receptors is an adult in good health. Both conserved end residues are part of each CDR3. D genes are given only for firm matches. Expanded clones are given a class, and other clones once, few, many or no size at all.

v_call	d_call	j_call	clone_size	cdr3_aa	cdr3_nt
TRBV5-1	-	TRBJ1-1	-	CASSLMGLANTEAFF	TGCGCCAGCAGCTTAATGGGGCTGGCGAACACTGAAGCTTTCTTT
TRBV29-1	-	TRBJ2-3	-	CSVEDWGDRTDTQYF	TGCAGCGTTGAAGATTGGGGGGATAGGACAGATACGCAGTATTTT
TRBV5-1	-	TRBJ2-3	once	CASSFGSPGADTQYF	TGCGCCAGCAGCTTCGGTAGCCCGGGGGCAGATACGCAGTATTTT
TRBV19	-	TRBJ1-3	-	CASSASGQRNTIYF	TGTGCCAGTAGTGCCAGCGGACAGAGAAACACCATATATTTT
TRBV15	TRBD1	TRBJ1-2	-	CATSSPSTGTRYGYTF	TGTGCCACCAGCAGTCCGTCGACAGGGACTCGCTATGGCTACACCTTC
TRBV19	-	TRBJ2-5	-	CASSIRQRETQYF	TGTGCCAGTAGTATTCGACAGAGAGAGACCCAGTACTTC
TRBV19	TRBD2	TRBJ2-1	-	CASSILAGLTYNEQFF	TGTGCCAGTAGTATTCTAGCGGGGCTTACTTACAATGAGCAGTTCTTC
TRBV7-2	TRBD1	TRBJ1-2	-	CASSYRGGPGGYTF	TGTGCCAGCAGCTATCGAGGGGGCCCAGGTGGCTACACCTTC
TRBV2	-	TRBJ2-2	-	CASTLGQTNTGELFF	TGTGCCAGCACCCTGGGGCAGACGAACACCGGGGAGCTGTTTTTT
TRBV19	TRBD1	TRBJ2-7	-	CASSRQGAAGEQYF	TGTGCCAGCTCTCGACAGGGGGCCGCTGGCGAGCAGTACTTC
TRBV5-4	TRBD1	TRBJ1-2	-	CASRPGQVYYGYTF	TGTGCCAGCAGGCCGGGACAGGTGTACTATGGCTACACCTTC
TRBV6-5	-	TRBJ1-6	few	CASSYGAGRPPLHF	TGTGCCAGCAGTTACGGGGCAGGGAGGCCACCCCTCCACTTT
TRBV10-1	TRBD1	TRBJ1-2	once	CASSPDRASGYTF	TGCGCCAGCAGTCCGGACAGGGCTTCTGGCTACACCTTC
TRBV28	TRBD2	TRBJ2-1	-	CASYSGLAVGGRFF	TGTGCCAGCTACTCCGGGCTAGCGGTGGGGGGTCGGTTCTTC
TRBV4-3	-	TRBJ2-2	once	CASSPRVNTGELFF	TGCGCCAGCAGCCCCAGGGTGAACACCGGGGAGCTGTTTTTT
TRBV30	-	TRBJ2-5	-	CAWSVGETQYF	TGTGCCTGGAGTGTAGGAGAGACCCAGTACTTC
TRBV3-1/TRBV3-2	-	TRBJ1-6	-	CASSPSTGPFHF	TGTGCCAGCAGCCCCTCAACAGGGCCCTTCCACTTT
TRBV5-1	-	TRBJ2-3	-	CASSSARNTDTQYF	TGCGCCAGCAGCTCGGCCCGGAACACAGATACGCAGTATTTT
TRBV15	-	TRBJ1-5	-	CATSREAGHQPQHF	TGTGCCACCAGCAGAGAGGCAGGGCATCAGCCCCAGCATTTT
TRBV7-9	-	TRBJ2-3	-	CASSYGTTGDTQYF	TGTGCCAGCAGTTACGGGACCACGGGAGATACGCAGTATTTT
TRBV5-1	-	TRBJ1-1	-	CASSGGRGENTEAFF	TGCGCCAGCAGCGGGGGGCGAGGGGAGAACACTGAAGCTTTCTTT
TRBV6-5	-	TRBJ2-1	-	CASSGGPGEQFF	TGTGCCAGCAGCGGGGGGCCCGGTGAGCAGTTCTTC
TRBV9	TRBD1	TRBJ2-2	-	CASSATGTVSTGELFF	TGTGCCAGCAGCGCGACCGGGACAGTAAGCACCGGGGAGCTGTTTTTT
TRBV4-3	-	TRBJ1-2	-	CASSQDLGPSYGYTF	TGCGCCAGCAGCCAAGATTTAGGTCCCAGCTATGGCTACACCTTC